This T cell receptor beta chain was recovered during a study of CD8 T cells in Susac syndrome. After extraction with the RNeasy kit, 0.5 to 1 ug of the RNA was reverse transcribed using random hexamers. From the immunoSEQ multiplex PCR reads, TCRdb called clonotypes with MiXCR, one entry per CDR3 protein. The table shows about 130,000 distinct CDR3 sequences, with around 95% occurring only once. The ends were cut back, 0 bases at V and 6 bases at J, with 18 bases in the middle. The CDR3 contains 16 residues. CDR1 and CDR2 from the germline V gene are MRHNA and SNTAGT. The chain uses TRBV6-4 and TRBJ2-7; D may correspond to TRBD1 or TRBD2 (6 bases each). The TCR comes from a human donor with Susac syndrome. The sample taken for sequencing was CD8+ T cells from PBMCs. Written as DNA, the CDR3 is TGTGCCAGCAGTGACTCGGGGCACAGGGAGGTCCCCGAGCAGTACTTC. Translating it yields CASSDSGHREVPEQYF.